The 30 T cell receptor beta chains below were found in one sample sequenced in a study of T cell clonotyping in hematopoietic cell transplantation. Produced via immunoSEQ multiplex PCR; TCRdb's table is partial and in-frame only. The table includes tens of thousands of clones, 95% detected once. Sequences were obtained from peripheral blood mononuclear cells. The receptors were sampled from a young man in good health. Some clones in this sample may be carry-over from other donors' samples.

The genes are TRBV9 and TRBJ1-4, with D possibly matching TRBD1 (6 bases). CDR1 and CDR2 from the germline V gene are SGDLS and YYNGEE. The CDR3 length is 14 residues. V was shortened by 0 bases and J by 8 bases, with 11 bases between the two germline ends. CDR3 in DNA: TGTGCCAGCAGCGTAGGCAGGGGAAGGGAAAAACTGTTTTTT. Encoded protein: CASSVGRGREKLFF.

The V call is TRBV19, the J call TRBJ2-7; D remains unclear. V lost 3 bases to trimming and J lost 3 bases, with 12 bases between them. Germline V gene lookup returns CDR1 LNHDA and CDR2 SQIVND (reference sequence). This CDR3 contains 14 residues. The CDR3 nucleotides read TGTGCCAGTAGTATTGTTTGGGATAGCTACGAGCAGTACTTC. Protein sequence: CASSIVWDSYEQYF.

The count of this clone is one. V is TRBV16 and J is TRBJ2-3; D ambiguous. The CDR3 runs 13 residues. V was shortened by 4 bases and J by 6 bases, with 11 bases between the two germline ends. Germline CDR1 reads KGHSY; CDR2 reads FQNENV. The CDR3 protein is CASSRSLSDTQYF. The DNA of the CDR3 is TGTGCCAGCAGCCGATCTCTTTCGGATACGCAGTATTTT.

The chain employs TRBV19 and TRBJ2-2, with D hard to call. The V end lost 3 bases, the J end lost 3 bases, and 11 bases lay between the germline ends. Germline-derived CDR1 and CDR2 are LNHDA and SQIVND (reference sequence). This CDR3 has 15 amino acids. CDR3 protein: CASSMYRRDTGELFF. The CDR3 region has the DNA TGTGCCAGTAGTATGTATAGGAGAGACACCGGGGAGCTGTTTTTT.

The chain combines TRBV30 with TRBJ2-2; D is possibly TRBD2 (6 bases). V was trimmed by 3 bases and J by 2 bases, leaving 13 bases between them. The V gene's germline CDR1 is GTSNPN and CDR2 SVGIG (reference sequence). The CDR3 has 15 amino acids. The CDR3 bases are TGTGCCTGGAGGGACACGACTAGTAACACCGGGGAGCTGTTTTTT. It encodes CAWRDTTSNTGELFF.

The chain links TRBV7-2 to TRBJ1-1, with TRBD1 identical over 8 bases. V lost 1 base to trimming and J lost 7 bases; unmatched junction nucleotides: 8. Germline V lookup: CDR1 SGHTA, CDR2 FQGNSA. The CDR3 contains 15 residues. This chain's CDR3 is CASSLGQGAEGEAFF. For the CDR3, the DNA is TGTGCCAGCAGCTTAGGGCAGGGGGCGGAGGGTGAAGCTTTCTTT.

V gene TRBV19 combines with J gene TRBJ2-3; D possibly corresponds to TRBD2 (6 bases). The CDR3 covers 16 residues. V gave up 5 bases and J gave up 5 bases, with 20 bases separating them. Germline V lookup: CDR1 LNHDA, CDR2 SQIVND (reference sequence). CDR3 bases: TGTGCCAGTAGTGATCGCGGGGCAGGGCGGGGAGATACGCAGTATTTT. Encoded protein: CASSDRGAGRGDTQYF.

The chain combines TRBV5-1 with TRBJ2-5, with 7 bases aligning to TRBD1. Germline V lookup: CDR1 SGHRS, CDR2 YFSETQ. The CDR3 is made up of 15 amino acids. V shed 0 bases and J 3 bases; nucleotides not matched to a gene: 5. CDR3 sequence: CASSLGTGGEETQYF. The CDR3 DNA sequence: TGCGCCAGCAGCTTGGGGACAGGTGGAGAAGAGACCCAGTACTTC.

This chain connects TRBV5-4 to TRBJ2-3; D call uncertain. Germline lookup yields CDR1 SGHNT and CDR2 YYREEE (reference sequence). The germline V and J ends were trimmed by 4 bases and 6 bases, with 12 bases remaining between them. There are 13 residues in the CDR3. CDR3 loop: CASSMTEFDTQYF. The CDR3 nucleotides are TGTGCCAGCAGCATGACTGAGTTCGATACGCAGTATTTT.

The table lists this clone with a count of one. This rearrangement joins TRBV11-1 to TRBJ1-1; D remains ambiguous. This CDR3 is built from 14 residues. CDR1 is SGHAT, CDR2 FQDESV, per germline (reference sequence). V gave up 8 bases and J gave up 3 bases, with 16 bases separating them. DNA of the CDR3: TGTGCCAGCGCCCTAAGGGCGGCAGACACTGAAGCTTTCTTT. Translating it yields CASALRAADTEAFF.

V and J are TRBV16 and TRBJ1-5; 9 bases are shared with TRBD1. CDR1 is KGHSY and CDR2 is FQNENV in the germline V gene. Germline trimming cut 1 base from V and 0 bases from J; bases unmatched to any gene: 4. This CDR3 is built from 17 residues. The CDR3, as DNA: TGTGCCAGCAGCCAATTTAACAGGGGGCATAGCAATCAGCCCCAGCATTTT. Translation gives CASSQFNRGHSNQPQHF.

This chain uses TRBV30 with TRBJ2-1; 8 nucleotides align to TRBD1. V gave up 0 bases and J gave up 4 bases; unmatched junction bases: 5. Germline lookup yields CDR1 GTSNPN and CDR2 SVGIG (reference sequence). The CDR3 is made up of 15 amino acids. Written as DNA, the CDR3 is TGTGCCTGGAGTGTAGACAGGGGCACTTACAATGAGCAGTTCTTC. Encoded protein: CAWSVDRGTYNEQFF.

This clone was recorded only once. The chain links TRBV6-5 to TRBJ2-3, with 8 bases matching TRBD1. This CDR3 contains 14 residues. V lost 2 bases to trimming and J lost 3 bases; unmatched junction nucleotides: 1. CDR1 and CDR2 (germline): MNHEY, SVGAGI. CDR3 loop: CASSYNRGTDTQYF. The CDR3 nucleotides are TGTGCCAGCAGTTACAACAGGGGGACAGATACGCAGTATTTT.

The chain links TRBV19 to TRBJ1-1, with D unclear. CDR1 and CDR2 (germline): LNHDA, SQIVND (reference sequence). CDR3 length equals 12 residues. V was shortened by 1 base and J by 3 bases, with 3 bases between the two germline ends. The CDR3 here is CASSIGYTEAFF. The CDR3 nucleotides read TGTGCCAGTAGTATAGGATACACTGAAGCTTTCTTT. Combining the CDR3 with reference TRBV19 and TRBJ1-1 gives the whole variable domain DGGITQSPKYLFRKEGQNVTLSCEQNLNHDAMYWYRQDPGQGLRLIYYSQIVNDFQKGDIAEGYSVSREKKESFPLTVTSAQKNPTAFYLCASSIGYTEAFFGQGTRLTVV.

This chain links TRBV7-8 with TRBJ2-7; 10 bases align to TRBD1. CDR3 length: 15 residues. Germline trimming cut 4 bases from V and 6 bases from J; bases unmatched to any gene: 9. The V gene's germline CDR1 is SGHVS and CDR2 FQNEAQ. The CDR3 DNA reads as TGTGCCAGCAGCTACTCCGGGACAGGGGCCAGCGAGCAGTACTTC. This encodes CASSYSGTGASEQYF.

V and J are TRBV7-3 and TRBJ1-1; the match to TRBD1 covers 7 bases. The CDR3 contains 13 residues. Germline assignment: CDR1 SGHTA and CDR2 FQGTGA. Trimming took 5 bases from V and 8 from J; bases not matched to a gene: 8. CDR3 DNA: TGTGCCAGCAGCCCCTTTCCACAGGGGGAAGCTTTCTTT. Encoded protein: CASSPFPQGEAFF.

V and J are TRBV19 and TRBJ2-3, with a weak D call TRBD1 (6 bases). This CDR3 is built from 14 residues. Germline V gene sequence: CDR1 LNHDA, CDR2 SQIVND (reference sequence). The V gene lost 2 bases and the J gene lost 0 bases, with 6 bases spanning the gap. CDR3 DNA: TGTGCCAGTAGTATACAGGGGAGCACAGATACGCAGTATTTT. Translation: CASSIQGSTDTQYF.

Only a few counts were recorded for this clone. The chain employs TRBV4-1 and TRBJ1-4; a possible D gene is TRBD1 (5 bases). CDR3 size: 16 residues. Trimming cost V 5 bases and J 8 bases, with 21 bases left between them. CDR1 MGHRA and CDR2 YSYEKL come from the germline V gene. CDR3 loop: CASSSDGFREREKLFF. CDR3 DNA sequence: TGCGCCAGCAGCTCAGACGGATTCAGGGAACGCGAAAAACTGTTTTTT.

This rearrangement joins TRBV19 to TRBJ1-1; D uncertain. The V and J ends lost 3 bases and 3 bases respectively, with 8 bases between them. The CDR3 runs to 13 residues. The germline V gene has CDR1 LNHDA and CDR2 SQIVND (reference sequence). CDR3 protein: CASSIDGDTEAFF. CDR3 DNA sequence: TGTGCCAGTAGTATCGACGGGGACACTGAAGCTTTCTTT.

The CDR3 reads CASSFQGSYEQYF. The CDR3 DNA is TGTGCCAGCAGCTTTCAGGGTTCCTACGAGCAGTACTTC. The J gene is TRBJ2-7, the V gene TRBV7-2; a weak D match, TRBD1 (5 bases). V shed 3 bases and J shed 1 base, with 7 bases lying between them. Per the germline V gene, CDR1 is SGHTA and CDR2 is FQGNSA. The CDR3 contains 13 residues.

V and J are TRBV29-1 and TRBJ2-7, with D possibly being TRBD2 (5 bases). This CDR3 contains 12 residues. Germline CDR1 SQVTM, CDR2 ANQGSEA. Trimming took off 7 bases at V and 1 base at J, with 11 bases between the two ends. The CDR3 nucleotides are TGCAGCGCGGGCGGGCTATCCTACGAGCAGTACTTC. Protein product: CSAGGLSYEQYF.

This rearrangement joins TRBV4-1 to TRBJ2-1; TRBD1 or TRBD2 may be the D gene (7 bases each). The CDR3 runs to 16 residues. The germline gives CDR1 MGHRA, CDR2 YSYEKL. V was trimmed by 5 bases and J by 1 base, leaving 15 bases between them. The CDR3 DNA reads as TGCGCCAGCAGCTCATACAGGGGAGGGTCCTACAATGAGCAGTTCTTC. It codes for CASSSYRGGSYNEQFF.

As concerns this clone: Other DNA variants within this sample encode the same CDR3. This chain uses TRBV7-2 with TRBJ2-3; D unclear. Germline V gene lookup returns CDR1 SGHTA and CDR2 FQGNSA. V lost 1 base and J 2 bases, leaving 1 base between the germline ends. The CDR3 has 12 amino acids. CDR3 residues: CASSLDTDTQYF. CDR3 DNA sequence: TGTGCCAGCAGCTTAGACACAGATACGCAGTATTTT.

In DNA form, the CDR3 reads TGTGCCTGGAGTAGGGGGACTAGCGCAACCTACGAGCAGTACTTC. This codes for CAWSRGTSATYEQYF. This chain links TRBV30 with TRBJ2-7, with TRBD2 matching over 10 bases. Germline CDR1 reads GTSNPN; CDR2 reads SVGIG (reference sequence). The V gene end was trimmed by 2 bases and the J gene end by 2 bases; junction bases not matched to a gene: 6. CDR3 size: 15 residues.

This clone was detected a few times. Other DNA sequences within the sample encode an identical CDR3. The chain joins TRBV6-5 to TRBJ2-1, with 8 bases identical to TRBD1. Germline CDR1 and CDR2: MNHEY and SVGAGI. The V segment lost 8 bases and the J segment 2 bases; nucleotides outside the gene matches: 5. This CDR3 is built from 14 residues. CDR3 nucleotides: TGTGCCAGCGGAGGGACAGGTCCCTACAATGAGCAGTTCTTC. Amino acids: CASGGTGPYNEQFF.

The genes are TRBV15 and TRBJ2-3; TRBD1 matches 8 bases. The CDR3 length is 15 residues. The germline V gene encodes CDR1 LNHNV and CDR2 YYDKDF (reference sequence). With 5 bases clipped from V and 6 bases from J, the junction kept 10 bases outside the gene matches. Here the CDR3 reads CATSRRWGQADTQYF. CDR3 sequence (DNA): TGTGCCACCAGCCGCCGATGGGGACAGGCCGATACGCAGTATTTT.

The chain has TRBV6-6 and TRBJ2-7, with 7 positions matching TRBD1. The V segment lost 6 bases and the J segment 5 bases; nucleotides outside the gene matches: 13. Germline CDR1 is MNHNY and CDR2 is SVGAGI (reference sequence). The CDR3 has 15 residues. Here the CDR3 DNA reads TGTGCCAGCAGCCAAAGACAGGGAAGACCGGACGAGCAGTACTTC. It encodes CASSQRQGRPDEQYF.

The chain joins TRBV28 to TRBJ2-7, with TRBD1 matching over 8 bases. V dropped 1 base and J dropped 4; count of bases not matched to a gene: 9. Germline values: CDR1 MDHEN, CDR2 SYDVKM. CDR3 length: 16 residues. Here the CDR3 reads CASSLSDRAGRYEQYF. The CDR3 DNA sequence: TGTGCCAGCAGTTTATCGGACAGGGCGGGACGATACGAGCAGTACTTC.

This clone came up once. The chain recombines TRBV19 with TRBJ1-1; D perhaps matches TRBD1 (5 bases). Germline V CDR1 and CDR2: LNHDA, SQIVND (reference sequence). V dropped 8 bases and J dropped 6 bases, with 10 bases sitting between them. The CDR3 is 11 residues long. CDR3 sequence (DNA): TGTGCCAGTGGATGGGGACCTGAAGCTTTCTTT. This gives the protein CASGWGPEAFF.

J is TRBJ1-2 and V is TRBV6-1, with 7 bases fitting TRBD1. Per the germline V gene, CDR1 is MNHNS and CDR2 is SASEGT. With V trimmed by 0 bases and J by 9 bases, 4 bases remained unmatched. The length of the CDR3 is 13 residues. CDR3 residues: CASSEAGDRRYTF. The CDR3 DNA reads TGTGCCAGCAGTGAAGCCGGGGACAGACGCTACACCTTC.